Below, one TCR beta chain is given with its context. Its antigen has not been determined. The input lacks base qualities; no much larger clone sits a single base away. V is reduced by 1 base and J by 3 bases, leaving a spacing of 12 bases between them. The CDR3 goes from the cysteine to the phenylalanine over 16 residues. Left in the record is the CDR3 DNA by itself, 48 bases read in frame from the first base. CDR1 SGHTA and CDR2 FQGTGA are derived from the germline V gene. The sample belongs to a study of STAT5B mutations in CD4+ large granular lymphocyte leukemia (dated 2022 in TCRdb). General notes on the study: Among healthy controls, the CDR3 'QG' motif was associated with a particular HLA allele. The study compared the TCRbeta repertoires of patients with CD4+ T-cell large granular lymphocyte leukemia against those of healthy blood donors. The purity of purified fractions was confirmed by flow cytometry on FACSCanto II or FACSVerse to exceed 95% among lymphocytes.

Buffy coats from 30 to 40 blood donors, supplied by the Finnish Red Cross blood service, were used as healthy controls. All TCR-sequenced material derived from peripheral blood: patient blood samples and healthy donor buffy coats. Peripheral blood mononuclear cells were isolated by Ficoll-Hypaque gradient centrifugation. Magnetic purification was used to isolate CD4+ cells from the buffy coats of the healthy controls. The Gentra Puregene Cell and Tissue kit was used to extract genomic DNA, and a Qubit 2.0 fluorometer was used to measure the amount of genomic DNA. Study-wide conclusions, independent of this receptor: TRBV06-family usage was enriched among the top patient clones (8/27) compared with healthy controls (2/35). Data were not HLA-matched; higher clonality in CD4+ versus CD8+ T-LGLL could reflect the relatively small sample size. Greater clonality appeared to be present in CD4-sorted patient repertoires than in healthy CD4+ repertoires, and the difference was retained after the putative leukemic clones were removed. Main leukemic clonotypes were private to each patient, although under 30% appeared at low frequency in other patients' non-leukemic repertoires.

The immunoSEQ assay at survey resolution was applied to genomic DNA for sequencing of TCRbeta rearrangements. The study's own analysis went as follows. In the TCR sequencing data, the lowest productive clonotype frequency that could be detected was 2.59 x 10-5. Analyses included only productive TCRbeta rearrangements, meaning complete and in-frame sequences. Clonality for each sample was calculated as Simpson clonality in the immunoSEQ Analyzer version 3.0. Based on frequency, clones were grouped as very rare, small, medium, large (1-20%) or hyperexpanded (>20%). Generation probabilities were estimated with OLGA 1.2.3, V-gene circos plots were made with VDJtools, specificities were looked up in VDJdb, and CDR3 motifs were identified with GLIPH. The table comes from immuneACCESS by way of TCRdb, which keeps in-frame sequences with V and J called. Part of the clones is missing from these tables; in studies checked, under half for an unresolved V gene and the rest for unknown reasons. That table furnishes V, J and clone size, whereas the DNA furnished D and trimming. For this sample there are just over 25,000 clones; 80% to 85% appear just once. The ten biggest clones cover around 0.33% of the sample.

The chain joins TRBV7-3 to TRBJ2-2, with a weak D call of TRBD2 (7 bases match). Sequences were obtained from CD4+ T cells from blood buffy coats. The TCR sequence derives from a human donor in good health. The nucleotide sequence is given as TGTGCCAGCAGCTTAATGGGGGGGGCCGACACCGGGGAGCTGTTTTTT. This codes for CASSLMGGADTGELFF.